The 31 T cell receptor beta chains in this list originate from one sample, sequenced in a study of vaccination and CD4 T cells after COVID-19. Described treatment: approximately nine-day PBMC culture with coronavirus spike peptide pools or control peptides (ViraFEST assay). Sequence data for DNA of cultured CD4+ T cells were generated by the Oncomine TCR Beta short-read assay. TCRdb recomputed calls from the PCR reads with MiXCR, one row per CDR3 protein. The profile shows approximately 12,000 distinct CDR3 sequences, around 48% of them singletons. These receptors lack a known antigen. Input material: CD4+ T cells from blood, cultured in vitro. Receptors originate from a human donor who had recovered from COVID-19.

V usage is TRBV24-1 and J usage is TRBJ2-1, with D possibly being TRBD1 (6 bases). The CDR3 totals 14 residues. Trimming took 3 bases from V and 9 from J, leaving 14 bases between them. CDR1 and CDR2 (germline): KGHDR, SFDVKD. The CDR3 here is CATSDPIRTAEQFF. The DNA for the CDR3 is TGTGCCACCAGTGATCCAATCCGGACAGCTGAGCAGTTCTTC.

The chain combines TRBV27 with TRBJ2-7; D is possibly TRBD2 (6 bases). CDR1 MNHEY and CDR2 SMNVEV come from the germline V gene (reference sequence). The CDR3 is 11 amino acids. Trimming stripped 3 bases from V and 6 bases from J, with 6 bases between. CDR3 bases: TGTGCCAGCAGTTTGGGAGGCGAGCAGTACTTC. This codes for CASSLGGEQYF.

This clonotype was recorded a few times. V is TRBV6-1 and J is TRBJ1-1, with D perhaps TRBD1 (6 bases). V lost 3 bases to trimming and J lost 0 bases, with 8 bases between them. Germline V CDR1 and CDR2: MNHNS, SASEGT. There are 14 residues in the CDR3. The CDR3 loop is CASSEQGMNTEAFF. In DNA, the CDR3 is TGTGCCAGCAGTGAGCAGGGGATGAACACTGAAGCTTTCTTT.

The chain recombines TRBV12-3 or TRBV12-4 with TRBJ1-4, with D perhaps matching TRBD1 (5 bases). This CDR3 has 14 amino acids. The V gene lost 5 bases and the J gene lost 7 bases, with 14 bases spanning the gap. CDR3 region: CASSQGRPGEKLFF. In DNA, the CDR3 is TGTGCCAGCAGTCAGGGACGGCCCGGTGAAAAACTGTTTTTT.

The chain links TRBV20-1 to TRBJ2-5, with D unclear. V lost 1 base and J 3 bases, leaving 6 bases between the germline ends. The germline gives CDR1 DFQATT, CDR2 SNEGSKA (reference sequence). There are 12 residues in the CDR3. The CDR3 sequence is CSARGGEETQYF. Here the CDR3 DNA reads TGCAGTGCTAGAGGCGGAGAAGAGACCCAGTACTTC.

The rearrangement joins TRBV12-3 or TRBV12-4 to TRBJ1-2, with TRBD1 identical over 7 bases. The CDR3 has 12 residues. Trimming removed 5 bases from V and 6 bases from J; junction bases left unmatched: 3. The CDR3 DNA is TGTGCCAGCAGTCAACAGGGGAATGGCTACACCTTC. Its protein product is CASSQQGNGYTF.

The sample holds a few counts of this clonotype. The chain carries TRBV7-2 and TRBJ1-2; 8 bases map to TRBD1. With 5 bases clipped from V and 5 bases from J, the junction kept 4 bases outside the gene matches. The CDR3 contains 13 residues. Germline CDR1 reads SGHTA; CDR2 reads FQGNSA. The CDR3, as DNA: TGTGCCAGCAGCCTAGGACAGGGTTATGGCTACACCTTC. This translates into CASSLGQGYGYTF.

The sample holds a few counts of this clonotype. The rearrangement links TRBV6-1 to TRBJ1-1; D is perhaps TRBD1 (6 bases). V dropped 7 bases and J dropped 3 bases, with 12 bases sitting between them. This CDR3 comprises 13 residues. The germline CDR1 and CDR2 sequences are MNHNS and SASEGT. The CDR3 region is CASNNGQHTEAFF. CDR3 sequence (DNA): TGTGCCAGCAACAATGGACAGCACACTGAAGCTTTCTTT.

CDR3 DNA sequence: TGTGCCAGCAGTTATAGGACAGGGGGCACTGAAGCTTTCTTT. Encoded protein: CASSYRTGGTEAFF. This chain links TRBV6-5 with TRBJ1-1; 10 bases fit TRBD1. The CDR3 contains 14 residues. The germline gives CDR1 MNHEY, CDR2 SVGAGI. V dropped 3 bases and J dropped 4; count of bases not matched to a gene: 2.

The chain recombines TRBV6-5 with TRBJ1-1; possible D gene TRBD1, 6 bases. Trimming removed 0 bases at V and 3 bases at J, with 8 bases between. Per germline, CDR1 MNHEY and CDR2 SVGAGI. The CDR3 loop spans 14 amino acids. The CDR3 is CASSYSAGDTEAFF. DNA for the CDR3: TGTGCCAGCAGTTACTCGGCAGGGGACACTGAAGCTTTCTTT.

V is TRBV27 and J is TRBJ2-1; weak D call: TRBD2 (6 bases). Trimming took 5 bases from V and 5 from J, leaving 19 bases between them. Germline assignment: CDR1 MNHEY and CDR2 SMNVEV (reference sequence). The CDR3 has 16 residues. CDR3 region: CASSGISAGRHNEQFF. The CDR3 region has the DNA TGTGCCAGCAGTGGGATTTCGGCGGGGAGACACAATGAGCAGTTCTTC.

The chain is built from TRBV11-2 and TRBJ2-7, with D tentatively TRBD1 (5 bases). V was cut by 5 bases and J by 3 bases, with 17 bases left in between. CDR3 size: 15 residues. CDR1 and CDR2 (germline): SGHAT, FQNNGV. Written as DNA, the CDR3 is TGTGCCAGCAGCGCCGCAGGGAATATCTACTACGAGCAGTACTTC. It encodes CASSAAGNIYYEQYF.

This chain uses TRBV4-3 with TRBJ2-3, with 8 bases aligning to TRBD2. Germline CDR1 reads LGHNA; CDR2 reads YSLEER. The CDR3 has 17 amino acids. Germline trimming cut 1 base from V and 3 bases from J; bases unmatched to any gene: 9. Here the CDR3 DNA reads TGCGCCAGCAGCCAAGTCACGGGAGGGCTGTGGACAGATACGCAGTATTTT. It encodes CASSQVTGGLWTDTQYF.

The chain uses TRBV7-3 and TRBJ2-3; unclear D gene. The germline V gene has CDR1 SGHTA and CDR2 FQGTGA. Trimming pared 4 bases from V and 1 base from J, leaving 6 bases between. The CDR3 length is 13 residues. CDR3 sequence (DNA): TGTGCCAGCAGCTCCACCCGCACAGATACGCAGTATTTT. Residues: CASSSTRTDTQYF.

This clonotype turned up a few times. The chain uses TRBV20-1 and TRBJ1-3, with D perhaps TRBD1 (6 bases). The V end was cut by 0 bases, the J end by 4 bases, with 10 bases between. Per germline, CDR1 DFQATT and CDR2 SNEGSKA (reference sequence). The CDR3 covers 14 residues. The CDR3 sequence is CSAREQGSGNTIYF. The CDR3 DNA reads as TGCAGTGCTAGAGAACAGGGATCAGGAAACACCATATATTTT.

The V and J genes are TRBV11-2 and TRBJ2-1; 9 bases line up with TRBD2. CDR3 length equals 19 residues. After removal of 1 base from V and 6 bases from J, the junction contained 16 bases not matched to a gene. Germline V CDR1 and CDR2: SGHAT, FQNNGV. The CDR3 loop reads CASSLVGHGPSGNLNEQFF. The CDR3 bases are TGTGCCAGCAGCTTAGTAGGTCACGGGCCTAGCGGGAATCTCAATGAGCAGTTCTTC.

The V call is TRBV28, the J call TRBJ2-2, with 8 bases aligning to TRBD2. CDR3 length: 15 amino acids. Germline V lookup: CDR1 MDHEN, CDR2 SYDVKM. Germline trimming cut 4 bases from V and 4 bases from J; bases unmatched to any gene: 5. CDR3 loop: CASSYGGRITGELFF. In DNA form, the CDR3 reads TGTGCCAGCAGTTATGGCGGGAGGATCACCGGGGAGCTGTTTTTT.

This chain connects TRBV20-1 to TRBJ2-5; TRBD2 matches 8 bases. Germline lookup yields CDR1 DFQATT and CDR2 SNEGSKA (reference sequence). CDR3 length equals 15 residues. J was trimmed by 1 base and V by 0 bases; bases with no gene match: 4. The CDR3 here is CSARDLSGAQETQYF. The CDR3 nucleotides read TGCAGTGCTAGAGATCTTAGCGGGGCCCAAGAGACCCAGTACTTC.

This clonotype was observed a few times. The V and J genes are TRBV20-1 and TRBJ1-6, with D perhaps TRBD1 (6 bases). The CDR3 consists of 13 residues. The V gene lost 6 bases and the J gene lost 7 bases, with 13 bases spanning the gap. Germline values: CDR1 DFQATT, CDR2 SNEGSKA (reference sequence). The CDR3 bases are TGCAGTGCCCAGCGAACAGGGAATTCACCCCTCCACTTT. Translated, it gives CSAQRTGNSPLHF.

The chain has TRBV5-1 and TRBJ2-7; the D gene is possibly TRBD2 (5 bases). Per germline, CDR1 SGHRS and CDR2 YFSETQ. The CDR3 spans 13 residues. The ends were cut back, 4 bases at V and 4 bases at J, with 12 bases in the middle. The CDR3 sequence: CASSRTPGYEQYF. CDR3 in DNA: TGCGCCAGCAGCCGCACCCCGGGGTACGAGCAGTACTTC.

The V and J genes are TRBV11-3 and TRBJ1-1; unclear D gene. The CDR3 runs to 13 residues. V shed 1 base and J shed 5 bases, with 8 bases lying between them. Germline values: CDR1 SGHNT, CDR2 YENEEA. The CDR3 DNA reads TGTGCCAGCAGCTTAGGGGTTACGACTGAAGCTTTCTTT. Amino acid sequence: CASSLGVTTEAFF.

The gene calls are TRBV30 and TRBJ1-2; D may be TRBD1 (6 bases). The CDR3 has 12 residues. Germline V lookup: CDR1 GTSNPN, CDR2 SVGIG (reference sequence). V was shortened by 5 bases and J by 4 bases, with 11 bases between the two germline ends. The CDR3 protein is CAWVLGAYGYTF. CDR3 bases: TGTGCCTGGGTCTTGGGGGCCTATGGCTACACCTTC.

The chain uses TRBV20-1 and TRBJ2-2; D not certain. V gave up 6 bases and J gave up 7 bases, with 15 bases separating them. The germline V gene encodes CDR1 DFQATT and CDR2 SNEGSKA (reference sequence). The CDR3 covers 13 residues. CDR3 nucleotide sequence: TGCAGTGCAAACGGACGTCCCAGCGGGGAGCTGTTTTTT. This gives the protein CSANGRPSGELFF.

Only a few counts were recorded for this clonotype. CDR3 in DNA: TGTGCCAGCAGTGAATCAACGGCCAGGGGGATCTACGAGCAGTACTTC. Its protein product is CASSESTARGIYEQYF. This chain links TRBV25-1 with TRBJ2-7, with 7 positions matching TRBD1. Losses at the gene ends were 1 base for V and 3 bases for J; bases not matched to a gene: 9. This CDR3 has 16 amino acids. Germline V gene data show CDR1 as MGHDK and CDR2 as SYGVNS.

The gene calls are TRBV6-5 and TRBJ2-5; 8 bases match TRBD2. V shed 4 bases and J 5 bases; nucleotides not matched to a gene: 6. The CDR3 covers 14 residues. The germline V gene has CDR1 MNHEY and CDR2 SVGAGI. CDR3 loop: CASSWGGTRETQYF. CDR3 coding DNA: TGTGCCAGCAGTTGGGGTGGGACTAGGGAGACCCAGTACTTC.

The chain is built from TRBV7-9 and TRBJ2-2, with D uncertain. This CDR3 is 15 amino acids long. Per germline, CDR1 SEHNR and CDR2 FQNEAQ (reference sequence). V lost 4 bases, J lost 0 bases, and 9 bases lay in between. The CDR3: CASSSVIPNTGELFF. The CDR3 DNA reads as TGTGCCAGCAGCTCGGTAATCCCGAACACCGGGGAGCTGTTTTTT.

This clonotype was recorded a few times. The V and J genes are TRBV6-1 and TRBJ2-2; the D is unclear. The CDR3 contains 13 residues. V dropped 6 bases and J dropped 6 bases, with 11 bases sitting between them. Per germline, CDR1 MNHNS and CDR2 SASEGT. The CDR3 spells CASRALLAGELFF. The CDR3 DNA reads as TGTGCCAGCAGGGCTCTCTTAGCCGGGGAGCTGTTTTTT.

This clonotype was recorded a few times. The rearrangement joins TRBV27 to TRBJ1-5, with D possibly being TRBD1 (5 bases). The CDR3 extends over 16 amino acids. CDR1 is MNHEY, CDR2 SMNVEV, per germline (reference sequence). The V gene lost 2 bases and the J gene lost 3 bases, with 14 bases spanning the gap. This chain's CDR3 is CASSLIGGTANQPQHF. CDR3 nucleotide sequence: TGTGCCAGCAGTTTAATAGGCGGGACCGCCAATCAGCCCCAGCATTTT.

The chain uses TRBV10-3 and TRBJ2-7; D is unresolved. Per the germline V gene, CDR1 is ENHRY and CDR2 is SYGVKD. V lost 4 bases to trimming and J lost 3 bases, with 10 bases between them. This CDR3 is built from 13 residues. The CDR3 nucleotides read TGTGCCATCAGTGTAATACAGAACTACGAGCAGTACTTC. This gives the protein CAISVIQNYEQYF.

The chain has TRBV10-3 and TRBJ1-5; D may be TRBD1 (5 bases). V gave up 0 bases and J gave up 2 bases, with 14 bases separating them. The CDR3 consists of 17 residues. CDR1 and CDR2 (germline): ENHRY, SYGVKD. In nucleotides, the CDR3 is TGTGCCATCAGTGAGTCTTGGGGGAAGAGGGGCAATCAGCCCCAGCATTTT. It encodes CAISESWGKRGNQPQHF.

V and J are TRBV7-3 and TRBJ2-1; tentative D call: TRBD1 (6 bases). From germline, CDR1 is SGHTA and CDR2 FQGTGA. V was cut by 5 bases and J by 0 bases, with 11 bases left in between. The CDR3 contains 15 residues. CDR3 DNA sequence: TGTGCCAGCAGCCCCGACAGGAGCTCCTACAATGAGCAGTTCTTC. Amino acids: CASSPDRSSYNEQFF.